These 15 T cell receptor beta chains share one sample of origin, sequenced in a study of blood T cell repertoires in COVID-19. The protocol was immunoSEQ multiplex PCR, while the TCRdb copy is restricted to in-frame clones and leaves out a portion. The sample contains about 150,000 clones, around 81% of which appear only once. The sample taken for sequencing was peripheral blood. These TCRs come from a human donor with acute or convalescent COVID-19. The donor label of this sample is uncertain.

The chain couples TRBV18 to TRBJ2-2, with 7 nucleotides matching TRBD2. Germline values: CDR1 KGHSH, CDR2 LQKENI. J lost 2 bases, V lost 1 base, and 13 bases had no gene match. The CDR3 runs to 19 residues. The CDR3 nucleotides read TGTGCCAGCTCACCACTCCGAGGAGCGGGGTTTTACAACACCGGGGAGCTGTTTTTT. Protein sequence: CASSPLRGAGFYNTGELFF.

This chain joins TRBV12-3 or TRBV12-4 and TRBJ1-1; a possible D gene is TRBD1 (6 bases). CDR3 size: 13 residues. V lost 3 bases to trimming and J lost 3 bases, with 8 bases between them. As DNA, the CDR3 is TGTGCCAGCAGTTTCGCAGGGGACACTGAAGCTTTCTTT. Its protein is CASSFAGDTEAFF.

This clone was seen once. The gene calls are TRBV19 and TRBJ1-6; D unresolved. Germline-derived CDR1 and CDR2 are LNHDA and SQIVND (reference sequence). This CDR3 is 13 amino acids long. V gave up 4 bases and J gave up 7 bases, with 8 bases separating them. The CDR3 loop reads CASSTQVNSPLHF. The CDR3 DNA reads as TGTGCCAGTAGTACACAAGTAAATTCACCCCTCCACTTT.

This sequence joins TRBV27 and TRBJ1-1; D gene ambiguous. CDR3 length: 15 amino acids. The germline V gene has CDR1 MNHEY and CDR2 SMNVEV (reference sequence). The V and J ends lost 8 bases and 0 bases respectively, with 16 bases between them. This CDR3 is CASFSLVRMNTEAFF. The CDR3 coding sequence is TGTGCCAGCTTCAGTCTTGTTCGAATGAACACTGAAGCTTTCTTT.

J is TRBJ1-2 and V is TRBV5-8; D is undetermined. Germline V lookup: CDR1 SGHTS, CDR2 YDEGEE. The CDR3 extends over 14 amino acids. V lost 0 bases, J lost 11 bases, and 17 bases lay in between. The DNA of the CDR3 is TGTGCCAGCAGCTTGGTGGTCCGGGATGTAAGATACACCTTC. Amino acids: CASSLVVRDVRYTF.

The chain employs TRBV6-5 and TRBJ1-5; D is uncertain. Germline CDR1 reads MNHEY; CDR2 reads SVGAGI. V lost 6 bases and J 2 bases, leaving 2 bases between the germline ends. This CDR3 comprises 11 residues. The CDR3 DNA sequence: TGTGCCAGCAGCGGCAATCAGCCCCAGCATTTT. Its translation: CASSGNQPQHF.

The genes are TRBV5-6 and TRBJ2-2, with 8 bases fitting TRBD1. V lost 4 bases to trimming and J lost 3 bases; unmatched junction nucleotides: 8. Germline V gene sequence: CDR1 SGHDT, CDR2 YYEEEE. This CDR3 is 16 amino acids long. This CDR3 is CASSPTPDRDTGELFF. The CDR3 nucleotides read TGTGCCAGCAGCCCGACCCCGGACAGGGACACCGGGGAGCTGTTTTTT.

The gene calls are TRBV3-1 (or the pseudogene TRBV3-2) and TRBJ1-6; 10 bases agree with TRBD1. The CDR3 consists of 16 residues. Germline CDR1 and CDR2: LGHDT and YNNKEL (reference sequence). Trimming cost V 6 bases and J 7 bases; bases outside gene matches: 9. CDR3 sequence: CASRYSGTGANSPLHF. DNA for the CDR3: TGTGCCAGCAGATATTCCGGGACAGGGGCAAATTCACCCCTCCACTTT.

The rearrangement uses TRBV13 and TRBJ1-2, with D possibly TRBD1 on 6 matching bases. CDR1 and CDR2 (germline): PRHDT, FYEKMQ (reference sequence). V gave up 4 bases and J gave up 8 bases, with 11 bases separating them. The CDR3 runs to 12 residues. This CDR3 is CASSSSGDGYTF. CDR3 coding DNA: TGTGCCAGCAGCTCTTCAGGGGACGGCTACACCTTC.

This clone was seen just once. The CDR3 DNA sequence: TGTGCCAGCAGCCTGCAGGGAATTGGAGGCTACACCTTC. This encodes CASSLQGIGGYTF. The V call is TRBV7-9, the J call TRBJ1-2; D is possibly TRBD1 (5 bases). Deletions cut 5 bases from V and 8 bases from J, with 15 bases between. The CDR3 runs to 13 residues. Germline CDR1 reads SEHNR; CDR2 reads FQNEAQ (reference sequence).

The chain uses TRBV11-3 and TRBJ2-2; tentative D call: TRBD2 (6 bases). The CDR3 runs 15 residues. V was shortened by 5 bases and J by 4 bases, with 14 bases between the two germline ends. The germline CDR1 and CDR2 sequences are SGHNT and YENEEA. The CDR3 bases are TGTGCCAGCAGCCCCAGGATGGGGGGCACCGGGGAGCTGTTTTTT. Translating it yields CASSPRMGGTGELFF.

The chain links TRBV27 to TRBJ1-2, with no clear D. In germline, CDR1 is MNHEY, CDR2 SMNVEV (reference sequence). The CDR3 covers 11 residues. Trimming removed 10 bases from V and 6 bases from J, with 12 bases in between. CDR3 region: CATSDGNGYTF. In nucleotides, the CDR3 is TGTGCCACTTCCGACGGGAATGGCTACACCTTC.

The gene calls are TRBV2 and TRBJ2-2; possible D gene TRBD2, 6 bases. The V and J ends lost 4 bases and 0 bases respectively, with 9 bases between them. The CDR3 consists of 15 residues. CDR1 is SNHLY, CDR2 FYNNEI, per germline. The CDR3 DNA is TGTGCCAGCAGTGGGACTATCGCGAACACCGGGGAGCTGTTTTTT. As protein: CASSGTIANTGELFF.

The V call is TRBV29-1, the J call TRBJ1-1; 8 bases are shared with TRBD1. This CDR3 spans 14 amino acids. Germline V CDR1 and CDR2: SQVTM, ANQGSEA. V trimming: 6 bases; J trimming: 2 bases; junction bases outside the gene matches: 8. The CDR3 DNA reads as TGCAGCGTCGTTGCGGGACAGGTTAACACTGAAGCTTTCTTT. It codes for CSVVAGQVNTEAFF.

V gene TRBV30 combines with J gene TRBJ2-3, with 10 bases matching TRBD2. The junction had 6 bases not matched to a gene; V was cut back by 2 bases and J by 4 bases. Germline CDR1 GTSNPN, CDR2 SVGIG (reference sequence). The length of the CDR3 is 15 residues. CDR3 sequence: CAWSRASGGADTQYF. The DNA for the CDR3 is TGTGCCTGGAGTCGGGCTAGCGGGGGAGCAGATACGCAGTATTTT.